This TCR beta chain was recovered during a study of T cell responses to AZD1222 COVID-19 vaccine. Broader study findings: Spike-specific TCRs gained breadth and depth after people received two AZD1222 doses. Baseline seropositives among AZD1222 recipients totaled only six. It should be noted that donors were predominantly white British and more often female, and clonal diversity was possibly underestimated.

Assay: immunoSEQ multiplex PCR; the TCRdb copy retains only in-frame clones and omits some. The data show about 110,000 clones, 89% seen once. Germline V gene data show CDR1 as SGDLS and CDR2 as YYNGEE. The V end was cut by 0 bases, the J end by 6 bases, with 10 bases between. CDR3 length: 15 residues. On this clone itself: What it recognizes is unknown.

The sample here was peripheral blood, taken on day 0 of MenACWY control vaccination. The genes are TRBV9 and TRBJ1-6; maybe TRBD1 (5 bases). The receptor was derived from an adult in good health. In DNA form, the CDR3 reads TGTGCCAGCAGCGTAGCTCGGGGGAGTAATTCACCCCTCCACTTT. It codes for CASSVARGSNSPLHF.